The entry below describes one TCR beta chain. The sample originates from a study of blood T cell repertoires in COVID-19. This CDR3 comprises 12 residues. Germline V CDR1 and CDR2: LGHDT, YNNKEL (reference sequence). V shed 0 bases and J shed 3 bases, with 3 bases lying between them. Authors' data handling: Cell counts per sample came from amplifying reference gene primers. The protocol was immunoSEQ multiplex PCR, while the TCRdb copy is restricted to in-frame clones and leaves out a portion. The V and J calls and the clone size are those of that table, but D and trimming were determined from the DNA. Of over 300,000 clones listed, around 89% are singletons. Individuals drawn from approximately 26 US areas were about 18 to 95 years old. Clinical history reported by participants formed the basis on which cohorts were assigned.

The chain is built from TRBV3-1 (or the pseudogene TRBV3-2) and TRBJ2-7; D is unresolved. Sequencing input: PBMCs or T cells enriched from blood (not recorded which). This receptor was obtained from a woman aged 40 to 50 who had recovered from COVID-19. DNA of the CDR3: TGTGCCAGCAGCCAAGAGTACTACGAGCAGTACTTC. Translation: CASSQEYYEQYF.